The 21 T cell receptor beta chains below all came from one sample that was sequenced in a study of blood T cell repertoires in COVID-19. Profiling relied on immunoSEQ multiplex PCR, and the TCRdb table lists in-frame clones only, not all of them. The table records under 200,000 clones, roughly 84% of them present only once. The sequencing sample was made of PBMCs or T cells enriched from blood (not recorded which). Every receptor here comes from a woman between 45 and 60 years old who had recovered from COVID-19.

The CDR3 is CASSESRTGNYEQYF. As DNA, the CDR3 is TGCGCCAGCAGTGAGTCCAGAACAGGGAACTACGAGCAGTACTTC. The genes are TRBV10-1 and TRBJ2-7; a possible D gene is TRBD1 (6 bases). The germline V gene encodes CDR1 WNHNN and CDR2 SYGVQD (reference sequence). V was shortened by 0 bases and J by 3 bases, with 12 bases between the two germline ends. The CDR3 spans 15 residues.

The chain carries TRBV7-8 and TRBJ1-4, with D unclear. This CDR3 comprises 14 residues. CDR1 SGHVS and CDR2 FQNEAQ come from the germline V gene. Trimming shortened V by 2 bases and J by 7 bases, and 11 bases separated the two germline ends. This CDR3 is CASSLREWGEKLFF. DNA of the CDR3: TGTGCCAGCAGCTTAAGGGAGTGGGGTGAAAAACTGTTTTTT.

V gene TRBV10-3 combines with J gene TRBJ2-3; the D gene is possibly TRBD2 (5 bases). The CDR3 consists of 16 residues. V lost 3 bases and J 2 bases, leaving 15 bases between the germline ends. CDR1 is ENHRY, CDR2 SYGVKD, per germline. This CDR3 reads CAISDPRKRNTDTQYF. CDR3 sequence (DNA): TGTGCCATCAGTGACCCGAGGAAGCGGAACACAGATACGCAGTATTTT.

J is TRBJ2-1 and V is TRBV29-1, with 11 bases lining up with TRBD1. V lost 4 bases, J lost 7 bases, and 6 bases stayed unmatched. The CDR3 has 14 residues. The germline V gene encodes CDR1 SQVTM and CDR2 ANQGSEA. CDR3 bases: TGCAGCGTTGCCCGGGACAGGGGGACGAATGAGCAGTTCTTC. As protein: CSVARDRGTNEQFF.

V and J are TRBV7-2 and TRBJ1-2, with D tentatively TRBD1 (5 bases). V was cut by 3 bases and J by 3 bases, with 8 bases left in between. The germline V gene encodes CDR1 SGHTA and CDR2 FQGNSA. CDR3 size: 13 residues. This CDR3 reads CASSFDRDYGYTF. The CDR3 DNA is TGTGCCAGCAGCTTTGACAGAGACTATGGCTACACCTTC.

The chain joins TRBV7-2 to TRBJ1-3; tentative D call: TRBD1 (5 bases). This CDR3 contains 13 residues. CDR1 is SGHTA, CDR2 FQGNSA, per germline. V was shortened by 4 bases and J by 4 bases, with 8 bases between the two germline ends. CDR3 amino acids: CASSSGLGNTIYF. The CDR3 coding sequence is TGTGCCAGCAGCTCAGGGCTCGGAAACACCATATATTTT.

The V and J genes are TRBV19 and TRBJ1-1; D is possibly TRBD1 (5 bases). Trimming left V 4 bases short and J 5 bases short, with 20 bases between. The CDR3 has 16 amino acids. Germline V gene data show CDR1 as LNHDA and CDR2 as SQIVND (reference sequence). CDR3 bases: TGTGCCAGTAGTACCAAGGGGCCCGCGGGGGGAACTGAAGCTTTCTTT. It translates to CASSTKGPAGGTEAFF.

CDR3 sequence: CASSQGGQGSYEQYF. CDR3 coding DNA: TGCGCCAGCAGCCAAGGGGGACAGGGCTCCTACGAGCAGTACTTC. The chain joins TRBV4-1 to TRBJ2-7; 9 nucleotides match TRBD1. The CDR3 runs to 15 residues. With V trimmed by 1 base and J by 0 bases, 1 base remained unmatched. Germline CDR1 and CDR2: MGHRA and YSYEKL.

This clone was counted a few times. The rearrangement links TRBV25-1 to TRBJ1-2; 12 nucleotides agree with TRBD1. V lost 10 bases to trimming and J lost 8 bases; unmatched junction nucleotides: 8. The CDR3 length is 13 residues. CDR1 and CDR2 from the germline V gene are MGHDK and SYGVNS. This CDR3 is CATGGQGAGGYTF. The CDR3 DNA follows: TGTGCCACCGGGGGACAGGGGGCTGGGGGCTACACCTTC.

This clone appeared once. The chain is built from TRBV27 and TRBJ1-5; 7 nucleotides line up with TRBD1. This CDR3 comprises 14 residues. CDR1 and CDR2 from the germline V gene are MNHEY and SMNVEV (reference sequence). The trim removed 5 bases at V and 6 bases at J, leaving 7 bases unmatched. Written as DNA, the CDR3 is TGTGCCAGCAGTCTCGACAGGGTAGGTCAGCCCCAGCATTTT. Protein: CASSLDRVGQPQHF.

V is TRBV9 and J is TRBJ2-7; TRBD1 is a possible D gene (6 bases). Germline V gene data show CDR1 as SGDLS and CDR2 as YYNGEE. Trimming took 3 bases from V and 0 from J, leaving 19 bases between them. CDR3 size: 17 residues. The CDR3 bases are TGTGCCAGCAGCGCGGTCTCTCAGATACAGGGCTCCTACGAGCAGTACTTC. Translation gives CASSAVSQIQGSYEQYF.

The chain carries TRBV4-2 and TRBJ2-2; perhaps TRBD1 as D (6 bases). CDR3 length equals 15 residues. V lost 0 bases and J 2 bases, leaving 7 bases between the germline ends. Germline CDR1 LGHNA, CDR2 YNFKEQ. In DNA, the CDR3 is TGTGCCAGCAGCCAAGACAGGGGAAACACCGGGGAGCTGTTTTTT. Translated, it gives CASSQDRGNTGELFF.

The chain recombines TRBV18 with TRBJ1-2; 7 bases are shared with TRBD1. V gave up 0 bases and J gave up 0 bases; unmatched junction bases: 4. The CDR3 spans 16 residues. From germline, CDR1 is KGHSH and CDR2 LQKENI. DNA of the CDR3: TGTGCCAGCTCACCACCGGACAGGACAGCTAACTATGGCTACACCTTC. It is translated as CASSPPDRTANYGYTF.

This chain uses TRBV7-2 with TRBJ2-7, with D uncertain. The V and J ends lost 5 bases and 7 bases respectively, with 9 bases between them. CDR1 and CDR2 from the germline V gene are SGHTA and FQGNSA. This CDR3 is 11 amino acids long. CDR3 in DNA: TGTGCCAGCAGCCTTCGTCTAGAGCAGTACTTC. This sequence encodes CASSLRLEQYF.

The chain recombines TRBV6-5 with TRBJ2-1, with TRBD2 identical over 8 bases. From germline, CDR1 is MNHEY and CDR2 SVGAGI. This CDR3 contains 15 residues. The V and J ends lost 5 bases and 0 bases, in that order; junction bases with no gene match: 3. CDR3 in DNA: TGTGCCAGCAGTCCCACTAGCGGCTCCTACAATGAGCAGTTCTTC. This codes for CASSPTSGSYNEQFF.

The gene calls are TRBV4-1 and TRBJ2-7, with D perhaps TRBD2 (5 bases). V was pared by 6 bases and J by 0 bases, with 9 bases between. Germline CDR1 and CDR2: MGHRA and YSYEKL. The CDR3 length is 13 residues. The CDR3 spells CASRRRSSYEQYF. The CDR3 DNA reads as TGCGCCAGCAGGAGGAGGAGCTCCTACGAGCAGTACTTC.

CDR3 bases: TGTGCCAGCACCCGTCGGTTTCGAAATGAAAAACTGTTTTTT. Encoded protein: CASTRRFRNEKLFF. This rearrangement joins TRBV28 to TRBJ1-4; unclear D gene. Looked up from germline, CDR1 is MDHEN and CDR2 is SYDVKM. The CDR3 is 14 amino acids. V was trimmed by 7 bases and J by 5 bases, leaving 14 bases between them.

The V call is TRBV2, the J call TRBJ1-2; D ambiguous. The CDR3 runs to 12 residues. Germline-derived CDR1 and CDR2 are SNHLY and FYNNEI. V dropped 7 bases and J dropped 6 bases, with 12 bases sitting between them. The CDR3 DNA reads TGTGCCAGCAATTGGGCAGGCGATGGCTACACCTTC. This gives the protein CASNWAGDGYTF. The whole variable domain, filled in from reference TRBV2 and TRBJ1-2, reads EPEVTQTPSHQVTQMGQEVILRCVPISNHLYFYWYRQILGQKVEFLVSFYNNEISEKSEIFDDQFSVERPDGSNFTLKIRSTKLEDSAMYFCASNWAGDGYTFGSGTRLTVV.

About this clone itself: Other DNA sequences in the same sample also yield this CDR3. This chain connects TRBV5-1 to TRBJ2-7; D is perhaps TRBD1 (6 bases). CDR1 and CDR2 from the germline V gene are SGHRS and YFSETQ. CDR3 length: 14 amino acids. The germline V and J ends were trimmed by 0 bases and 4 bases, with 11 bases remaining between them. This CDR3 reads CASSLAGQTYEQYF. In nucleotides, the CDR3 is TGCGCCAGCAGCTTGGCCGGACAGACATACGAGCAGTACTTC.

This rearrangement joins TRBV5-1 to TRBJ2-7; TRBD2 matches 8 bases. CDR1 SGHRS and CDR2 YFSETQ come from the germline V gene. The CDR3 covers 14 residues. J gave up 7 bases and V 7 bases, and 13 bases lay outside the gene matches. The CDR3 protein is CASGSAAGVGEQYF. CDR3 in DNA: TGCGCCAGCGGGTCGGCAGCGGGAGTGGGTGAGCAGTACTTC.

The rearrangement uses TRBV27 and TRBJ1-1; 10 bases agree with TRBD1. CDR3 size: 16 residues. Unmatched junction bases numbered 9, after V lost 4 bases and J lost 4 bases. Per germline, CDR1 MNHEY and CDR2 SMNVEV (reference sequence). CDR3 bases: TGTGCCAGCAGTTCACTCGGGACAGGGGCCCGCACTGAAGCTTTCTTT. Translating it yields CASSSLGTGARTEAFF.